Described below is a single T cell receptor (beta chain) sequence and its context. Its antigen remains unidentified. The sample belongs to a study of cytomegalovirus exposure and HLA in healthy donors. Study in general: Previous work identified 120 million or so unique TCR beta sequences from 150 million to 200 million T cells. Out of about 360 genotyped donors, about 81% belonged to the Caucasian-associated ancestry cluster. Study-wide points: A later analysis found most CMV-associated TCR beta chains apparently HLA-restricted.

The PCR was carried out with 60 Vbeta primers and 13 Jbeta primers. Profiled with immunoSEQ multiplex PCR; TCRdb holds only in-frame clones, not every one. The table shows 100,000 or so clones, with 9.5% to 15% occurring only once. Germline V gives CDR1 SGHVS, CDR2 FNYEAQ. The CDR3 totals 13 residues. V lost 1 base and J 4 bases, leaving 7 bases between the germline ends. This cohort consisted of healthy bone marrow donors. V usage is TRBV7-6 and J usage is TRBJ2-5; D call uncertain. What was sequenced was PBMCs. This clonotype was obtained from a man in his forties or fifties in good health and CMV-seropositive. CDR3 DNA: TGTGCCAGCAGCTTAGTTACTGGAGAGACCCAGTACTTC. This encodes CASSLVTGETQYF. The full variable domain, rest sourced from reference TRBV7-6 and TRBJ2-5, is GAGVSQSPRYKVTKRGQDVALRCDPISGHVSLYWYRQALGQGPEFLTYFNYEAQQDKSGLPNDRFSAERPEGSISTLTIQRTEQRDSAMYRCASSLVTGETQYFGPGTRLLVL.